The TCR beta chain under discussion was sequenced for a study of T cell responses to AZD1222 COVID-19 vaccine. Deletions cut 8 bases from V and 0 bases from J, with 7 bases between. Germline lookup yields CDR1 SNHLY and CDR2 FYNNEI. The CDR3 runs 12 residues. The table came from immunoSEQ multiplex PCR; TCRdb's copy has only in-frame clones and leaves some out. Among about 130,000 clones listed, less than 95% were seen once. The V gene is TRBV2, the J gene TRBJ1-1; D unclear. This clonotype originated in an adult in good health. The sequencing here drew on peripheral blood, taken on day 0 of MenACWY control vaccination. As DNA, the CDR3 is TGTGCCAGCCTCGAATTGAACACTGAAGCTTTCTTT. Protein product: CASLELNTEAFF.